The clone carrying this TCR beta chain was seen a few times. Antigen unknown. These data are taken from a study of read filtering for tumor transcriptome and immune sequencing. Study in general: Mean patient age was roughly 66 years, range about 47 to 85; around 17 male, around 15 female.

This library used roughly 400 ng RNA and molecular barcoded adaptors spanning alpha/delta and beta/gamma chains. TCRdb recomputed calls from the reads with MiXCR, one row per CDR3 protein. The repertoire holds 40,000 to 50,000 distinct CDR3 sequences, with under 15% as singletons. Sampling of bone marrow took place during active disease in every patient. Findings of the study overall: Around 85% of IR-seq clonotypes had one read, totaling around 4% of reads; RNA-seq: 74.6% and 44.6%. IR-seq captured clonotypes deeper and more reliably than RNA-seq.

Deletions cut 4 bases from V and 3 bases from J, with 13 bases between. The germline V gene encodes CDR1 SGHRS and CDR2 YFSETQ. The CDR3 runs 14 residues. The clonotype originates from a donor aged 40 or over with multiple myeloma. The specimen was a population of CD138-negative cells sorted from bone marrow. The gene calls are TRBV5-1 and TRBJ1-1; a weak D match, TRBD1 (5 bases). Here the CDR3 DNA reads TGCGCCAGCAGCCCAGGACACAAGGACACTGAAGCTTTCTTT. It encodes CASSPGHKDTEAFF.